The rows below give T cell receptor beta chains drawn from one sample of a study of T cells in Graves' hyperthyroidism and ophthalmopathy. TCRdb recomputed calls from the multiplex PCR reads with MiXCR, one row per CDR3 protein. Among more than 350,000 distinct CDR3 sequences listed, about 16% were seen once. Sequencing was performed on blood. These receptors originate from a woman in her fifties or sixties with Graves' ophthalmopathy. CDR3s include the opening cysteine and the closing phenylalanine or tryptophan. The order of the fields is D gene, V gene, J gene, clone size, CDR3 protein, CDR3 DNA. D genes are given only for firm matches. The size entry is marked missing in some rows and otherwise reads once, few, many or a size class.

>NA|TRBV19|TRBJ1-2|NA
CASTLGWRTANYGYTF
TGTGCCAGTACCCTCGGATGGAGGACGGCTAACTATGGCTACACCTTC
>TRBD2|TRBV7-6|TRBJ2-7|NA
CASSPGLAGQSYEQYF
TGTGCCAGCAGCCCCGGACTAGCGGGACAATCCTACGAGCAGTACTTC
>TRBD2|TRBV29-1|TRBJ2-1|many
CSGGSGIGNEQFF
TGCAGCGGGGGTAGCGGGATTGGCAATGAGCAGTTCTTC
>NA|TRBV2|TRBJ2-5|NA
CASSERLGAGETQYF
TGTGCCAGCAGTGAAAGACTAGGGGCGGGAGAGACCCAGTACTTC
>TRBD2|TRBV11-2|TRBJ2-1|many
CASSLRREGKQFF
TGTGCCAGCAGCTTACGGCGGGAGGGGAAGCAGTTCTTC
>NA|TRBV24-1|TRBJ1-5|NA
CATSDTGYSNQPQHF
TGTGCCACCAGTGACACAGGTTATAGCAATCAGCCCCAGCATTTT
>NA|TRBV5-8|TRBJ2-1|many
CASREGGYNEQFF
TGTGCCAGCAGAGAAGGGGGCTACAATGAGCAGTTCTTC
>NA|TRBV3-1|TRBJ2-2|many
CASRNTGTGELFF
TGTGCCAGCAGGAACACAGGGACCGGGGAGCTGTTTTTT
>TRBD2|TRBV11-1|TRBJ2-7|NA
CASSYGTRYEQYF
TGTGCCAGCAGCTACGGGACTAGGTACGAGCAGTACTTC
>NA|TRBV6-1|TRBJ2-7|many
CASSAAYSRREQYF
TGTGCCAGCAGTGCCGCATACAGCCGCCGAGAGCAGTACTTC
>NA|TRBV20-1|TRBJ2-1|many
CSAQVRRFSYNEQFF
TGCAGTGCTCAAGTAAGGCGGTTCTCCTACAATGAGCAGTTCTTC
>TRBD1|TRBV5-8|TRBJ1-5|NA
CASGPDRVGNQPQHF
TGTGCCAGCGGCCCCGACAGGGTCGGCAATCAGCCCCAGCATTTT
>TRBD1|TRBV3-1|TRBJ1-2|few
CASSPHWGTGVGYTF
TGTGCCAGCAGCCCACATTGGGGGACAGGGGTTGGCTACACCTTC
>NA|TRBV20-1|TRBJ2-7|many
CSAYTGLSSYEQYF
TGCAGTGCGTACACGGGCCTGAGCTCCTACGAGCAGTACTTC
>NA|TRBV28|TRBJ1-1|many
CASSLLGSTEAFF
TGTGCCAGCAGTTTATTAGGTAGCACTGAAGCTTTCTTT
>NA|TRBV28|TRBJ2-7|many
CASILGSVGGEQYF
TGTGCCAGCATCTTGGGAAGCGTAGGGGGCGAGCAGTACTTC
>NA|TRBV6-4|TRBJ2-1|NA
CASSPGGEETQFF
TGTGCCAGCAGCCCAGGAGGGGAAGAGACCCAGTTCTTC
>TRBD2|TRBV5-4|TRBJ2-1|NA
CASSPALGGAVGRARNEQFF
TGTGCCAGCAGCCCGGCACTGGGGGGCGCGGTCGGGAGGGCCCGCAATGAGCAGTTCTTC
>TRBD1|TRBV5-1|TRBJ2-1|NA
CASSLQPTGGAYNEQFF
TGCGCCAGCAGCTTGCAGCCTACAGGGGGCGCGTACAATGAGCAGTTCTTC
>NA|TRBV5-6|TRBJ2-7|few
CASSGLTRGSDEQYF
TGTGCCAGCAGCGGCCTGACTAGGGGCTCTGACGAGCAGTACTTC
>TRBD1|TRBV19|TRBJ1-2|NA
CASSTGTVYGYTF
TGTGCCAGTAGTACCGGGACAGTGTATGGCTACACCTTC
>TRBD2|TRBV6-1|TRBJ2-1|many
CASSAGGIAWDEQFF
TGTGCCAGCAGTGCGGGGGGGATTGCTTGGGATGAGCAGTTCTTC
>TRBD1|TRBV5-1|TRBJ2-5|few
CASSPGQQWTQETQYF
TGCGCCAGCAGCCCGGGACAGCAGTGGACCCAAGAGACCCAGTACTTC
>TRBD1|TRBV5-1|TRBJ2-7|many
CASSPGQVVDEQYF
TGCGCCAGCAGCCCGGGACAGGTGGTAGACGAGCAGTACTTC
>TRBD2|TRBV28|TRBJ2-5|many
CASSSPLGVAGYQETQYF
TGTGCCAGCAGTTCCCCTTTAGGGGTAGCGGGGTACCAAGAGACCCAGTACTTC
>NA|TRBV12-3/TRBV12-4|TRBJ1-5|NA
CASSFFGGRQPQHF
TGTGCCAGCAGTTTCTTTGGGGGACGTCAGCCCCAGCATTTT
>NA|TRBV7-6|TRBJ2-1|many
CASSLGLSGSSDNEQFF
TGTGCCAGCAGCTTAGGTCTCTCCGGGTCTTCGGACAATGAGCAGTTCTTC
>TRBD2|TRBV7-3|TRBJ2-1|many
CASSSGGRGSYNEQFF
TGTGCCAGCAGCTCTGGCGGGAGGGGTTCCTACAATGAGCAGTTCTTC
>NA|TRBV7-3|TRBJ2-5|few
CASSLRGSGPQETQYF
TGTGCCAGCAGCTTACGGGGAAGCGGGCCCCAAGAGACCCAGTACTTC
>TRBD1|TRBV2|TRBJ2-5|many
CASSANVPDQGAPLETQYF
TGTGCCAGCAGTGCAAACGTGCCAGACCAGGGGGCGCCTTTGGAGACCCAGTACTTC
>TRBD2|TRBV6-1|TRBJ2-3|few
CASSEEGLAGGGPTDTQYF
TGTGCCAGCAGTGAAGAGGGCCTAGCGGGAGGTGGGCCCACAGATACGCAGTATTTT
>NA|TRBV28|TRBJ2-2|once
CASVVGNTGELFF
TGTGCCAGCGTCGTCGGGAACACCGGGGAGCTGTTTTTT
>NA|TRBV20-1|TRBJ2-7|many
CSAPPPGDGSEQYF
TGCAGTGCTCCCCCCCCGGGAGACGGTTCCGAGCAGTACTTC
>TRBD1|TRBV20-1|TRBJ1-4|many
CSAPGQGAPEKLFF
TGCAGTGCCCCGGGACAGGGGGCGCCTGAAAAACTGTTTTTT
>NA|TRBV28|TRBJ2-5|NA
CASSLRDREVRGVYF
TGTGCCAGCAGTTTGAGGGACAGGGAAGTGCGGGGGGTTTACTTC
>TRBD1|TRBV25-1|TRBJ1-3|NA
CASSELGRGLGNTIYF
TGTGCCAGCAGTGAATTGGGTAGGGGGCTGGGAAACACCATATATTTT
>TRBD1|TRBV6-5|TRBJ2-7|NA
CASSSGGPEQYF
TGTGCCAGCAGTTCAGGGGGACCCGAGCAGTACTTC
>TRBD2|TRBV12-3/TRBV12-4|TRBJ2-6|NA
CASSLAGGNSGANVLTF
TGTGCCAGCAGTTTAGCGGGAGGGAACTCTGGGGCCAACGTCCTGACTTTC
>NA|TRBV14|TRBJ2-7|few
CASSQVGNEQYF
TGTGCCAGCAGCCAAGTGGGGAACGAGCAGTACTTC
>NA|TRBV20-1|TRBJ2-5|many
CSASYLGVETQYF
TGCAGTGCTAGTTACCTAGGGGTGGAGACCCAGTACTTC
>NA|TRBV29-1|TRBJ2-7|NA
CSVAEGWYEQYF
TGCAGCGTTGCGGAGGGATGGTACGAGCAGTACTTC
>TRBD1|TRBV5-6|TRBJ2-1|NA
CASSPPQGAINEQFF
TGTGCCAGCAGCCCGCCCCAGGGGGCAATAAATGAGCAGTTCTTC
>TRBD1|TRBV7-2|TRBJ2-2|NA
CASSSETGMNTGELFF
TGTGCCAGCAGCTCCGAGACAGGGATGAACACCGGGGAGCTGTTTTTT
>NA|TRBV27|TRBJ1-2|NA
CASSLRQANYGYTF
TGTGCCAGCAGTTTAAGACAGGCTAACTATGGCTACACCTTC